The 16 T cell receptor beta chains listed next were all sequenced from one sample in a study of shared clonotypes between healthy human individuals. Data came from immunoSEQ multiplex PCR; TCRdb stores just in-frame clones and leaves some out. The top ten hold about 1.5% of the sample, which has nearly 1,000,000 clones, 70% to 85% seen once. What was sequenced was memory CD4+ T cells sorted from blood. Regarding subset: CD45RA-negative fraction. The source of these receptors is a man aged 18 to 30 in good health.

The chain has TRBV5-1 and TRBJ1-3, with D perhaps matching TRBD1 (6 bases). The CDR3 loop spans 14 amino acids. Germline V gene sequence: CDR1 SGHRS, CDR2 YFSETQ. The germline V and J ends were trimmed by 0 bases and 6 bases, with 10 bases remaining between them. CDR3 DNA: TGCGCCAGCAGCTTGGATCCAGGGGCAAACACCATATATTTT. This codes for CASSLDPGANTIYF.

The rearrangement uses TRBV10-3 and TRBJ2-7; the D call may be TRBD1 or TRBD2 (6 bases each). Trimming took off 4 bases at V and 4 bases at J, with 20 bases between the two ends. This CDR3 has 16 residues. CDR1 and CDR2 (germline): ENHRY, SYGVKD. The DNA of the CDR3 is TGTGCCATCAGTGGAGGAGGGAGTAGGGGGGCGTACGAGCAGTACTTC. It specifies CAISGGGSRGAYEQYF.

The genes are TRBV29-1 and TRBJ1-2; D remains ambiguous. The germline gives CDR1 SQVTM, CDR2 ANQGSEA. V was cut by 3 bases and J by 4 bases, with 15 bases left in between. This CDR3 is built from 14 residues. This chain's CDR3 is CSVDLRDSAYGYTF. DNA for the CDR3: TGCAGCGTTGATTTGCGGGATTCCGCCTATGGCTACACCTTC.

The chain couples TRBV2 to TRBJ1-3; D unclear. Trimming left V 4 bases short and J 2 bases short, with 9 bases between. CDR3 length: 14 amino acids. Germline V gene sequence: CDR1 SNHLY, CDR2 FYNNEI. Here the CDR3 reads CASSGGGTGNTIYF. CDR3 nucleotide sequence: TGTGCCAGCAGTGGGGGAGGCACTGGAAACACCATATATTTT.

Turning to this clone: This may arise from a read error, as a much more abundant clone is one base away. This sample includes further DNA sequences coding for the same CDR3. V and J are TRBV27 and TRBJ2-2, with D hard to call. The CDR3 extends over 13 amino acids. Per germline, CDR1 MNHEY and CDR2 SMNVEV (reference sequence). V lost 0 bases to trimming and J lost 1 base, with 0 bases between them. CDR3 loop: CASSLSNTGELFF. As DNA, the CDR3 is TGTGCCAGCAGTTTATCGAACACCGGGGAGCTGTTTTTT.

This clone has a handful of counts. The chain recombines TRBV21-1 with TRBJ1-2; no DNA check was done on the table's D call, TRBD1. TRBV21-1 is a known pseudogene. This CDR3 spans 16 amino acids. The CDR3 loop is CASSKRKKDRENGYTF. The CDR3 DNA sequence: TGTGCCAGCAGCAAAAGAAAAAAGGACAGGGAAAATGGCTACACCTTC.

The J gene is TRBJ2-3, the V gene TRBV30, with 8 bases matching TRBD1. The J segment lost 4 bases and the V segment lost 4 bases, leaving 10 bases of the junction unmatched. The CDR3 runs 15 residues. Germline assignment: CDR1 GTSNPN and CDR2 SVGIG (reference sequence). CDR3 sequence (DNA): TGTGCCTGGACCAAACAGGACAGGGAACCAGATACGCAGTATTTT. Translation: CAWTKQDREPDTQYF.

The chain couples TRBV25-1 to TRBJ1-1, with unresolved D. Trimming pared 4 bases from V and 4 bases from J, leaving 16 bases between. This CDR3 region has 15 residues. Per germline, CDR1 MGHDK and CDR2 SYGVNS. The CDR3 bases are TGTGCCAGCAGTGTGAGCCAACTGATCCCCACTGAAGCTTTCTTT. Translating it yields CASSVSQLIPTEAFF.

V usage is TRBV15 and J usage is TRBJ1-1; 7 positions match TRBD1. Trimming at V came to 3 bases and at J to 8 bases, leaving 6 bases not matched to a gene. This CDR3 has 13 residues. Per the germline V gene, CDR1 is LNHNV and CDR2 is YYDKDF (reference sequence). The CDR3 coding sequence is TGTGCCACCAGCAGGACAGGGAAAAACGAAGCTTTCTTT. It encodes CATSRTGKNEAFF.

V is TRBV30 and J is TRBJ1-6, with D perhaps TRBD1 (5 bases). Germline V CDR1 and CDR2: GTSNPN, SVGIG (reference sequence). The CDR3 covers 14 residues. V was pared by 1 base and J by 8 bases, with 12 bases between. The CDR3 nucleotides read TGTGCCTGGAGTGCCCAGGGCTGGGATTCACCCCTCCACTTT. It encodes CAWSAQGWDSPLHF.

J is TRBJ1-2 and V is TRBV7-2; tentative D call: TRBD1 (6 bases). V shed 6 bases and J shed 6 bases, with 20 bases lying between them. The CDR3 sequence is 15 residues long. The germline gives CDR1 SGHTA, CDR2 FQGNSA. The CDR3 sequence is CASSEGGHSLNGYTF. CDR3 DNA: TGTGCCAGCAGTGAAGGGGGACACTCTCTTAATGGCTACACCTTC.

The genes are TRBV30 and TRBJ2-3; D is unresolved. CDR1 and CDR2 (germline): GTSNPN, SVGIG (reference sequence). Trimming took off 2 bases at V and 4 bases at J, with 7 bases between the two ends. The CDR3 is 12 amino acids. CDR3 protein: CAWSLRADTQYF. CDR3 DNA sequence: TGTGCCTGGAGTCTCCGGGCAGATACGCAGTATTTT.

This clone was recorded a few times. This chain uses TRBV5-1 with TRBJ1-1, with 9 bases that match TRBD1. V was clipped by 8 bases and J by 3 bases; unmatched bases: 5. The CDR3 has 13 residues. Germline assignment: CDR1 SGHRS and CDR2 YFSETQ. CDR3 sequence (DNA): TGCGCCAGTACCCGGGACAGGGACACTGAAGCTTTCTTT. Residues: CASTRDRDTEAFF.

The chain employs TRBV28 and TRBJ1-6, with D possibly being TRBD1 (5 bases). The CDR3 consists of 15 residues. V was cut by 2 bases and J by 3 bases, with 8 bases left in between. The V gene's germline CDR1 is MDHEN and CDR2 SYDVKM. As DNA, the CDR3 is TGTGCCAGCAGTTTAGGGGCGGACTATAATTCACCCCTCCACTTT. It translates to CASSLGADYNSPLHF.

The J gene is TRBJ1-6, the V gene TRBV6-1, with a weak D call TRBD1 (6 bases). Germline V gives CDR1 MNHNS, CDR2 SASEGT. The ends were cut back, 3 bases at V and 7 bases at J, with 13 bases in the middle. This CDR3 spans 15 amino acids. CDR3 bases: TGTGCCAGCAGTGATATGGGGGCAATGAATTCACCCCTCCACTTT. The encoded protein is CASSDMGAMNSPLHF.

The gene calls are TRBV5-4 and TRBJ2-7, with D possibly being TRBD2 (6 bases). Germline CDR1 SGHNT, CDR2 YYREEE (reference sequence). Trimming took 3 bases from V and 5 from J, leaving 12 bases between them. This CDR3 is 13 amino acids long. CDR3 nucleotides: TGTGCCAGCAGCTCGGGAGAGAGGGACGAGCAGTACTTC. Residues: CASSSGERDEQYF.